The entry below describes one T cell receptor (beta chain). Its antigen is not identified. The protocol was immunoSEQ multiplex PCR, while the TCRdb copy is restricted to in-frame clones and leaves out a portion. This sample has roughly 310,000 clones; nearly 90% occur once, and the top ten carry around 0.88%. The data originate from a study of cytomegalovirus exposure and HLA in healthy donors. General observations from the study: A few CMV-associated chains proved CMV antigen-specific in vitro.

The length of the CDR3 is 13 residues. Germline lookup yields CDR1 MNHEY and CDR2 SMNVEV (reference sequence). Deletions cut 6 bases from V and 5 bases from J, with 13 bases between. The origin of this receptor is a man aged 30 to 39 in good health and CMV-seronegative. The gene calls are TRBV27 and TRBJ2-5; possibly TRBD2 for D (6 bases). Sequencing was carried out using PBMCs. DNA of the CDR3: TGTGCCAGCAGCCCGGGACTCTGGGAGACCCAGTACTTC. It translates to CASSPGLWETQYF.